The present T cell receptor (beta chain) was sequenced within a study of Graves' ophthalmopathy and Graves' hyperthyroidism. This clonotype was detected ten times or more. Recruitment covered hyperthyroidism patients aged 18 to 65 whose new diagnosis was of under 2 months' duration. Germline CDR1 is DFQATT and CDR2 is SNEGSKA (reference sequence). The CDR3 length is 14 residues. V was shortened by 0 bases and J by 6 bases, with 14 bases between the two germline ends. Amplified material comprised TCR beta CDR3 regions derived from RNA transcripts. Investigators did first-round RT-PCR with HTBI primers, then second-round multiplex PCR. TCRdb ran MiXCR on the multiplex PCR reads and lists one entry per CDR3 protein. The sample records a few hundred thousand distinct CDR3 sequences, less than 45% being singletons.

The receptor's source is an adult man with Graves' hyperthyroidism. Input material: peripheral blood or thyroid tissue (not recorded which). The chain has TRBV20-1 and TRBJ1-1; tentatively, D is TRBD1 (5 bases). CDR3 DNA: TGCAGTGCTAGAGATAAGGGCAGGGCGGCTGAAGCTTTCTTT. Residues: CSARDKGRAAEAFF.